This T cell receptor beta chain was retrieved from a study of shared T cell receptors in the human thymus (dated by TCRdb to about 2021). About the investigation overall: The study investigated the way shared, self-reactive T-cell receptor alpha chains are produced in the human thymus.

V is pared back by 7 bases and J by 1 base, with 26 bases lying between the germline termini. Spanning cysteine to phenylalanine, the CDR3 consists of 19 amino acids. Solely the CDR3 DNA is kept, with 57 bases framed from the first base. CDR1 and CDR2 are read off the germline V gene (reference sequence) as LNHNV and YYDKDF. Notes on this clone: Its antigen is currently not known. No per-base quality is available; no much larger clone lies one base away.

Library method: the immunoSEQ multiplex PCR assay. Imported from immuneACCESS, the table was reduced by TCRdb to in-frame sequences with V and J called. These copies leave out some clones; in studies compared against another copy, an unresolved V gene accounts for under half, and the cause of the remainder is not known. For this sample there are about 710,000 clones; approximately 87% appear just once. The top ten clonotypes cover roughly 0.0094% of the sample. The same data also contributed to another study, on human thymus T cells. The second study, in turn, reports: Donors were immunologically healthy infants undergoing open corrective cardiac surgery for congenital heart defects in Finland. Thymus tissue was collected as surgical resects that were removed during corrective cardiac surgery. V and J gene segment usage appeared biased in both thymic and peripheral blood repertoires. The related research found that thymic TCR repertoires overlapped highly between unrelated individuals. The study characterized TCR alpha and beta repertoires from seven to nine infant thymus samples and a few related peripheral blood samples. The infant donors were roughly 7 to 244 days old, and the cohort included six or seven males and two females. Thymocytes were freed from the tissue by mechanical means and kept at -70 degrees C as pellets of roughly 10-32 million cells. Genomic DNA was extracted from frozen cell pellets with a QIAsymphony instrument. The immunoSEQ multiplex PCR assay was used to amplify the TCRB and TCRAD loci from a standardized amount of quality-controlled genomic DNA. The amplicons spanned the V(D)J region and were long enough to cover the CDR3 and allow V and J genes to be identified. Through the commercial immunoSEQ service, the amplicons were sequenced on an Illumina platform. Primer bias and sequencing errors were corrected using previously described methods, and TCRAD and TCRB definitions followed the IMGT database. Repertoires were analysed with immunoSEQ Analyzer 3.0 and VDJTools, covering basic statistics, V/J segment usage, diversity estimates, rarefaction and pairwise overlap. Diversity was estimated with Chao1, ChaoE, Efron-Thisted, Shannon and inverse Simpson indices, and also on datasets down-sampled to the smallest sample. Repertoire overlap was assessed by strict matching of CDR3 nucleotide sequence, V gene and J gene, and clustering was done by Jaccard-based multidimensional scaling. On average, around 780,000 unique TCRB clonotypes were obtained from thymus samples, compared with about 86,000 from blood samples.

The sample comprised thymocytes. The rearranged segments are TRBV15 and TRBJ1-5; D gene: possibly TRBD1, on 6 matching bases. The TCR sequence derives from a boy in the first two years of life with a congenital heart defect. Donor details come from another sample of the same person, matched by shared clones. The CDR3 reads CATNALPDSPSPSNQPQHF. The bases read TGTGCCACCAACGCCTTACCGGACAGCCCTTCACCGAGCAATCAGCCCCAGCATTTT.